The following is a TCR beta chain sequence with its context. This sample was included in a study of T-cell memory formation after mild COVID-19. The V gene's germline CDR1 is MDHEN and CDR2 SYDVKM. The CDR3 is made up of 19 amino acids. With V trimmed by 4 bases and J by 9 bases, 19 bases remained unmatched. TCRdb recomputed calls from the 5' RACE reads with MiXCR, one row per CDR3 protein. The data hold more than 400,000 distinct CDR3 sequences, with around a sixth observed a single time. The sequencing sample was made of PBMCs or a T cell subset sorted from them (not recorded which). This clonotype was sampled from an adult woman who had mild COVID-19 (a few samples of this study predate the infection). Cell type and time point are not known. This rearrangement joins TRBV28 to TRBJ2-7, with 15 nucleotides matching TRBD2. The CDR3 loop is CASSYLERPGTSGRKVQYF. The CDR3 coding sequence is TGTGCCAGCAGTTACCTCGAGAGGCCCGGGACTAGCGGGAGGAAGGTGCAGTACTTC.